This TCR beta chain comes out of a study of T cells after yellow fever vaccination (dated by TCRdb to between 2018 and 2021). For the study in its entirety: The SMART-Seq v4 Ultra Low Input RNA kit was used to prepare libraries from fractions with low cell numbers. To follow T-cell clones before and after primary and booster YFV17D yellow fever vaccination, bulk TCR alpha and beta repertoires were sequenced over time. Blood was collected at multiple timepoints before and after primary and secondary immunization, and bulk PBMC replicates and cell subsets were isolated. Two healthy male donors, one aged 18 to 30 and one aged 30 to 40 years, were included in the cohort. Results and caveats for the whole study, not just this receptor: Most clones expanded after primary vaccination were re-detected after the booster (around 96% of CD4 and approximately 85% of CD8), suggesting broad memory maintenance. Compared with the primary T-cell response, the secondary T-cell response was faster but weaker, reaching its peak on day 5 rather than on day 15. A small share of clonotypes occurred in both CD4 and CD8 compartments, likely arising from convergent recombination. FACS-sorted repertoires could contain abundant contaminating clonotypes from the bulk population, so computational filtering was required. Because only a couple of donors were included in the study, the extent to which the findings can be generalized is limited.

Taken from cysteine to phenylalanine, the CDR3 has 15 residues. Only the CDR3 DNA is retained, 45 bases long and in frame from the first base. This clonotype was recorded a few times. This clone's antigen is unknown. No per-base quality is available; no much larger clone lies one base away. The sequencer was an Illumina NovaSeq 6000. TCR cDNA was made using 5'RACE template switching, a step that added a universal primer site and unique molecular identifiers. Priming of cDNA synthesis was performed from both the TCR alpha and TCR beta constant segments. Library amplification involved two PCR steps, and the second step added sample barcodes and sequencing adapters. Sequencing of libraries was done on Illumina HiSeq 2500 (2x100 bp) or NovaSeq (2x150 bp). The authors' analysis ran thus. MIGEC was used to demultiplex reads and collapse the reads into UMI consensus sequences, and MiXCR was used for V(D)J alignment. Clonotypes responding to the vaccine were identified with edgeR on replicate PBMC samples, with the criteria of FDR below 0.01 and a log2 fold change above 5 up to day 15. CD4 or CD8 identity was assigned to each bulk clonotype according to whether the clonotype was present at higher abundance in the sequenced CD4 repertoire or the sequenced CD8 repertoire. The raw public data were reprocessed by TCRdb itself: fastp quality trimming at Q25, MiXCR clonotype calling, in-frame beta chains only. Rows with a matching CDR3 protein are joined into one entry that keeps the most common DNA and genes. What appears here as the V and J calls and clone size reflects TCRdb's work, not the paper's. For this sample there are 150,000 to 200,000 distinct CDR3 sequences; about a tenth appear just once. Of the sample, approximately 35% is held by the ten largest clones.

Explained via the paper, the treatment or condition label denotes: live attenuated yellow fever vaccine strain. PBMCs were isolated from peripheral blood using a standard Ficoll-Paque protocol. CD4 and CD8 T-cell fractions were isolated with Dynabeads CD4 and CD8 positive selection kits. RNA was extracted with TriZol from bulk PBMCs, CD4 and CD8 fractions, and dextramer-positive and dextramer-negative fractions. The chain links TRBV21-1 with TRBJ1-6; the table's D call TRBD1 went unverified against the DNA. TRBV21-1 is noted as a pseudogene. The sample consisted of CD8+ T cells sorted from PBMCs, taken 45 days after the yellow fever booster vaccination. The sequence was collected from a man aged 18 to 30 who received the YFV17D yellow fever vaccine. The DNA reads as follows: TGTGCCAGCAGCAAGCACGGGACAGACGATTCACCCCTCCACTTT. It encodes CASSKHGTDDSPLHF.